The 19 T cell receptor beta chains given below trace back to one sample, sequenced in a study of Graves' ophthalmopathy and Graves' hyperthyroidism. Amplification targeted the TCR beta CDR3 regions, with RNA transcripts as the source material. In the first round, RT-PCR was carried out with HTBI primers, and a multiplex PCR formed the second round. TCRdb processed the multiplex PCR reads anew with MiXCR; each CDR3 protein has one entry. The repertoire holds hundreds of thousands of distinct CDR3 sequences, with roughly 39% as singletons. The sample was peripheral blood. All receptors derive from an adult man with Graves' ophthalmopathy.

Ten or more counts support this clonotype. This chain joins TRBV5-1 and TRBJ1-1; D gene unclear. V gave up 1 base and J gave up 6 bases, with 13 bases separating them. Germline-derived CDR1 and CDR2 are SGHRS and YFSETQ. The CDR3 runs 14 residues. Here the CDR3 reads CASSLQKGLSEAFF. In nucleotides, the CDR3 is TGCGCCAGCAGCTTGCAAAAAGGTCTTTCTGAAGCTTTCTTT.

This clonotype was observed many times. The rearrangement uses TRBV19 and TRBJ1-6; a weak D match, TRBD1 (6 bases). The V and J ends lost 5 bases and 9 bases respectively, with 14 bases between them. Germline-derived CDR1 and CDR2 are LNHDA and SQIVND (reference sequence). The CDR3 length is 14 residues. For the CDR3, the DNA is TGTGCCAGTAGTTTCCTTGACAGGACTTCACCCCTCCACTTT. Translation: CASSFLDRTSPLHF.

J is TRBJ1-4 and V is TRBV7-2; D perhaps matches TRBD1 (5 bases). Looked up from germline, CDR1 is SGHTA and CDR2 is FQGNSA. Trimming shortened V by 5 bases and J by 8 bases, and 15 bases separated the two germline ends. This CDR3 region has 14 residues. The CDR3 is CASSQGTDGEKLFF. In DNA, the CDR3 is TGTGCCAGCAGCCAAGGGACGGATGGAGAAAAACTGTTTTTT.

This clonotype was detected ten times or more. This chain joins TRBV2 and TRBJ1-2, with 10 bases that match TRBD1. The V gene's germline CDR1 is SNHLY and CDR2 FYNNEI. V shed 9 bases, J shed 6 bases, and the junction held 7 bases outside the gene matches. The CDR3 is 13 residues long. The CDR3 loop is CASSTGGGDGYTF. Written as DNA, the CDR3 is TGTGCCAGTTCGACAGGGGGCGGCGATGGCTACACCTTC.

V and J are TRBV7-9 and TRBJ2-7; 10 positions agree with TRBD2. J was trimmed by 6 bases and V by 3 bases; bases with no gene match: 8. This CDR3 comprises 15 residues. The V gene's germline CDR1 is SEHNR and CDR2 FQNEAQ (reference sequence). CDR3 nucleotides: TGTGCCAGCAGCTTCGGAAGCGGGGGGGCTAGCGAGCAGTACTTC. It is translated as CASSFGSGGASEQYF.

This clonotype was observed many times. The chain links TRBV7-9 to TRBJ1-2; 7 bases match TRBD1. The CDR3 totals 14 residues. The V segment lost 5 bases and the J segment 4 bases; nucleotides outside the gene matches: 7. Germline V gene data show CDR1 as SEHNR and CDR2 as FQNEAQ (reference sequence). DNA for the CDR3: TGTGCCAGCAGCACGGGACAGTACCCCTATGGCTACACCTTC. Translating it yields CASSTGQYPYGYTF.

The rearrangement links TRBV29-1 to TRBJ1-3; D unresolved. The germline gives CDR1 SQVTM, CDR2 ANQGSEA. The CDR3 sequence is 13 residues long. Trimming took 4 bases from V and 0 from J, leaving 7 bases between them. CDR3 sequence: CSVGGPSGNTIYF. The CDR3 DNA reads TGCAGCGTTGGAGGGCCCTCTGGAAACACCATATATTTT.

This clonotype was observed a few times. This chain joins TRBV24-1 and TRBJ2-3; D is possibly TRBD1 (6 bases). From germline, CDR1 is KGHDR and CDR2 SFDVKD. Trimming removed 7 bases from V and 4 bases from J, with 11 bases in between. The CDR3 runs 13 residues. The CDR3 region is CATSRQDADTQYF. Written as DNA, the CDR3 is TGTGCCACCAGCCGACAGGATGCAGATACGCAGTATTTT.

The CDR3 DNA reads TGTGCCAGCAGTTACTCCGGACAGGGGTTCTATGGCTACACCTTC. Its protein is CASSYSGQGFYGYTF. This sequence joins TRBV6-6 and TRBJ1-2, with 9 bases aligning to TRBD1. The junction had 3 bases not matched to a gene; V was cut back by 0 bases and J by 4 bases. The germline gives CDR1 MNHNY, CDR2 SVGAGI (reference sequence). The CDR3 spans 15 residues.

The CDR3 coding sequence is TGTGCCAGCGCGGGGGGGGGAGAGCAGTACTTC. It yields the protein CASAGGGEQYF. V and J are TRBV27 and TRBJ2-7; 9 bases map to TRBD2. The V segment lost 8 bases and the J segment 7 bases; nucleotides outside the gene matches: 3. Per germline, CDR1 MNHEY and CDR2 SMNVEV (reference sequence). This CDR3 spans 11 amino acids.

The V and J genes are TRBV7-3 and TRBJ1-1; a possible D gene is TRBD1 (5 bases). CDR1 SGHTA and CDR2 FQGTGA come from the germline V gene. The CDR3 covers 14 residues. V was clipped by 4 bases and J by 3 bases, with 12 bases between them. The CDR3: CASSSTGAHTEAFF. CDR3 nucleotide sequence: TGTGCCAGCAGCTCCACCGGGGCCCACACTGAAGCTTTCTTT.

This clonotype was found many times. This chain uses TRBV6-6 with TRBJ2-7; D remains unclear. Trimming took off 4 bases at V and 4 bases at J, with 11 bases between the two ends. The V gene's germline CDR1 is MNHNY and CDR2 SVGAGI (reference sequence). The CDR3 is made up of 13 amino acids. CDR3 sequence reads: CASSSPSPYEQYF. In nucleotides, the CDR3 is TGTGCCAGCAGTTCCCCAAGCCCTTACGAGCAGTACTTC.

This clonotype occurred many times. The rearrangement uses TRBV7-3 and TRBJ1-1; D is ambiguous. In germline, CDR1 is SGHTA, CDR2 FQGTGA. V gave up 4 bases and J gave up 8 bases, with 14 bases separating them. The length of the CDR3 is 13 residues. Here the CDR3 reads CASSSGDLREAFF. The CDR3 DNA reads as TGTGCCAGCAGCTCCGGAGACTTAAGAGAAGCTTTCTTT. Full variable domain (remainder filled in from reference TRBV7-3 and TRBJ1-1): GAGVSQTPSNKVTEKGKYVELRCDPISGHTALYWYRQSLGQGPEFLIYFQGTGAADDSGLPNDRFFAVRPEGSVSTLKIQRTERGDSAVYLCASSSGDLREAFFGQGTRLTVV.

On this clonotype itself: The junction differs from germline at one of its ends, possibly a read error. This CDR3 is CASSHGHLSNQPQHF. The CDR3 DNA sequence: TGTGCCAGCAGCCACGGACACCTTAGCAATCAGCCCCAGCATTTT. The chain carries TRBV10-2 and TRBJ1-5, with D perhaps TRBD1 (5 bases). In germline, CDR1 is WSHSY, CDR2 SAAADI. The CDR3 is 15 amino acids.

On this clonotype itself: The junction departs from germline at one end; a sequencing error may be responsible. CDR3 sequence (DNA): TGTGTCAGCAGCCCTCAGGTTCTATCGAACACCGGGGAGCTGTTTTTT. It specifies CVSSPQVLSNTGELFF. The chain employs TRBV9 and TRBJ2-2; D not resolved. Germline V gene sequence: CDR1 SGDLS, CDR2 YYNGEE. CDR3 length equals 16 residues.

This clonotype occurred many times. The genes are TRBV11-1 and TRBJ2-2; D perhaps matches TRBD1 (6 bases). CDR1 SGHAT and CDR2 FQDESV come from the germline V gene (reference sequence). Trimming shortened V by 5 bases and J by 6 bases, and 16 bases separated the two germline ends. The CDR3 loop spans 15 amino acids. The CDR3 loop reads CASSLLQGSAGELFF. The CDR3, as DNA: TGTGCCAGCAGCCTCCTGCAGGGGAGTGCCGGGGAGCTGTTTTTT.

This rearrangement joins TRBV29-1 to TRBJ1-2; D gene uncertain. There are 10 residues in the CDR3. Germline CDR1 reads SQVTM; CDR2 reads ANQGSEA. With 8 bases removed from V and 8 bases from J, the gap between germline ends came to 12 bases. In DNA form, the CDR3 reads TGCAGCCAAAACGGGTACGGCTACACCTTC. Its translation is CSQNGYGYTF.

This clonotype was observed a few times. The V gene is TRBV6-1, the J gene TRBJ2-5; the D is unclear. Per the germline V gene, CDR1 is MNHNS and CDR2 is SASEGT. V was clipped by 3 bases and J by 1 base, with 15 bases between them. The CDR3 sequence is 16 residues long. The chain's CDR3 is CASSDPPDVPQETQYF. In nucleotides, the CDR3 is TGTGCCAGCAGTGACCCACCAGACGTGCCCCAAGAGACCCAGTACTTC.

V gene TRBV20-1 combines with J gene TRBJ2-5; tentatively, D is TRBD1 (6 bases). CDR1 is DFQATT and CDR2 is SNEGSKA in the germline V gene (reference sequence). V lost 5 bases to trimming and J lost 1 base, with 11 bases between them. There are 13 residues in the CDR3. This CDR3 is CSAAGGSQETQYF. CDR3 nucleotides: TGCAGTGCTGCTGGGGGCTCCCAAGAGACCCAGTACTTC.